The T cell receptor beta chain under discussion was sequenced for a study of CD8+ T cells in alopecia areata. Broader study findings: During tofacitinib treatment, many expanded lesional clones remained in scalp and blood. Links between baseline CD8+ expansion and response need larger treated cohorts.

Following RNA extraction, reverse transcription yielded cDNA that acted as the sequencing template. Clones were sequenced by immunoSEQ multiplex PCR, and TCRdb holds only the in-frame ones, with some missing. The profile shows about 210,000 clones, approximately 65% of them singletons. The ends were cut back, 8 bases at V and 8 bases at J, with 21 bases in the middle. The CDR3 covers 14 residues. The V gene's germline CDR1 is MDHEN and CDR2 SYDVKM. Treatment here: oral pan-JAK inhibitor, 5-10 mg twice daily. As regards this clone: Its antigen is not identified.

The starting material was CD4+ T cells sorted from blood, obtained around week 46, from a patient treated with tofacitinib. The J gene is TRBJ1-2, the V gene TRBV28; TRBD1 is a possible D gene (6 bases). This TCR was sampled from a human donor with alopecia areata. The CDR3 region is CASRTGGALWGYTF. CDR3 nucleotide sequence: TGTGCCAGCCGCACCGGGGGGGCGCTTTGGGGCTACACCTTC.